This T cell receptor (beta chain) came from a study of blood T cell repertoires in COVID-19. Overall study: The analysed material was cDNA or gDNA that came from T cells, B-cell-depleted T cells, or PBMCs.

Original methodology: Reference gene primers were amplified, and this amplification served to estimate nucleated cell counts. TCRdb's copy holds only in-frame clones and misses some; the assay was immunoSEQ multiplex PCR. V and J calls and clone size are copied from that table; D and trimming were computed from the DNA. This sample has tens of thousands of clones; 82% occur once, and the top ten carry around a fifth. This clone was recorded once. CDR3 length equals 12 residues. The V end was cut by 3 bases, the J end by 8 bases, with 10 bases between. CDR1 is SGHDN, CDR2 FVKESK, per germline. This receptor was taken from a woman aged 55 to 70 with acute or convalescent COVID-19. V gene TRBV14 combines with J gene TRBJ1-2; tentative D call: TRBD1 (5 bases). Sequencing used peripheral blood. The CDR3 DNA is TGTGCCAGCAGCCACGGGACTCTGGGCTACACCTTC. Amino acids: CASSHGTLGYTF.